The clone carrying this T cell receptor (beta chain) was seen a handful of times. Authors of the study amplified TCR beta CDR3 regions from RNA transcripts. The HTBI primer set drove a first-round RT-PCR of the TCR CDR3. TCRdb passed the multiplex PCR reads through MiXCR, listing each CDR3 protein once. The sample carries hundreds of thousands of distinct CDR3 sequences, about 17% recorded once. The CDR3 runs 13 residues. Germline V gene data show CDR1 as SGHTA and CDR2 as FQGNSA. The V gene lost 5 bases and the J gene lost 4 bases, with 9 bases spanning the gap. In the ophthalmopathy cohort, Clinical Activity Score was at least 3, NOSPECS grade at least 4, and duration under 3 months. These data originate in a study of T cells in Graves' hyperthyroidism and ophthalmopathy.

The J gene is TRBJ1-5, the V gene TRBV7-2; maybe TRBD1 (5 bases). The sequence came from a woman aged 60-70 years with Graves' ophthalmopathy. Sequenced sample: blood. This CDR3 reads CASSARQNQPQHF. CDR3 sequence (DNA): TGTGCCAGCAGCGCCCGACAGAATCAGCCCCAGCATTTT.